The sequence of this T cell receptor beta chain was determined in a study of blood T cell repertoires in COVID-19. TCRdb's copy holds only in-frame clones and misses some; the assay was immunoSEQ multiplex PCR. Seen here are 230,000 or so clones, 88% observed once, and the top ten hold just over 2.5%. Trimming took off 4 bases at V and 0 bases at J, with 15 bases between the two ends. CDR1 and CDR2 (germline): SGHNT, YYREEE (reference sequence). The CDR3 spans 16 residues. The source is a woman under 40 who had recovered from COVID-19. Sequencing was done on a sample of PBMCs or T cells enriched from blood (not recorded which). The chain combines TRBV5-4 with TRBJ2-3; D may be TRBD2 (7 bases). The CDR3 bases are TGTGCCAGCAGCCCCCGAGGGGGGGCCAGCACAGATACGCAGTATTTT. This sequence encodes CASSPRGGASTDTQYF.